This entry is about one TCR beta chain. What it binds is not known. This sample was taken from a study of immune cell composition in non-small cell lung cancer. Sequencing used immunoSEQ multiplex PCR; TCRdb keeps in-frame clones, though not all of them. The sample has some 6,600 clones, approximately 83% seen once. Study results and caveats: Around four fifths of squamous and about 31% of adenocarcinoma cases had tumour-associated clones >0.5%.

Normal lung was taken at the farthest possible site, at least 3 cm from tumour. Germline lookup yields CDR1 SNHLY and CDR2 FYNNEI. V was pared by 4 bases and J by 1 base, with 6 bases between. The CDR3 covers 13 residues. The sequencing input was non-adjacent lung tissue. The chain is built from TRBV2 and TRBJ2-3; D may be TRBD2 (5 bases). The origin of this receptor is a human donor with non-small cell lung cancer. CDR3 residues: CASSVRGTDTQYF. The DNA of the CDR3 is TGTGCCAGCAGTGTGCGGGGCACAGATACGCAGTATTTT.